This entry lists 22 T cell receptor beta chains sequenced from one sample in a study of blood T cell repertoires in COVID-19 (dated by TCRdb to 2020 to 2022). Library generation was performed with the immunoSEQ multiplex PCR assay. TCRdb retrieved this table from immuneACCESS and kept in-frame rearrangements only. Not all clones are present; in checked studies, unresolved V genes account for under half, and no reason is known for the remainder. In all, the sample holds approximately 100,000 clones, and roughly 76% of those were seen once. In total, the top ten clones hold about 10% of the sample. Sequencing input: peripheral blood. The receptors come from a human donor in a cohort sampled during active COVID-19.

J is TRBJ1-6 and V is TRBV11-3; 8 bases map to TRBD1. Germline values: CDR1 SGHNT, CDR2 YENEEA. The trim removed 3 bases at V and 7 bases at J, leaving 2 bases unmatched. The CDR3 is 14 residues long. In nucleotides, the CDR3 is TGTGCCAGCAGCTTTAACAGGGGGAATTCACCCCTCCACTTT. Encoded protein: CASSFNRGNSPLHF.

The rearrangement joins TRBV9 to TRBJ1-2, with a tentative D call TRBD1 (6 bases). Trimming pared 4 bases from V and 8 bases from J, leaving 24 bases between. Germline CDR1 SGDLS, CDR2 YYNGEE. The CDR3 spans 16 residues. CDR3 DNA sequence: TGTGCCAGCAGCCCCCAACCGGGGGGCGCGCGTTGGGGCTACACCTTC. It specifies CASSPQPGGARWGYTF. The variable domain in full, completed from reference TRBV9 and TRBJ1-2, reads DSGVTQTPKHLITATGQRVTLRCSPRSGDLSVYWYQQSLDQGLQFLIQYYNGEERAKGNILERFSAQQFPDLHSELNLSSLELGDSALYFCASSPQPGGARWGYTFGSGTRLTVV.

The sample holds one count of this clone. The gene calls are TRBV7-9 and TRBJ1-2, with 8 positions matching TRBD1. Germline V lookup: CDR1 SEHNR, CDR2 FQNEAQ (reference sequence). CDR3 length: 15 amino acids. J lost 4 bases, V lost 1 base, and 5 bases had no gene match. The CDR3 sequence is CASSLGAGGGYGYTF. The DNA of the CDR3 is TGTGCCAGCAGCTTAGGGGCAGGGGGCGGCTATGGCTACACCTTC.

V usage is TRBV5-6 and J usage is TRBJ1-2, with TRBD1 matching 8 bases. Germline CDR1 and CDR2: SGHDT and YYEEEE. The J segment lost 9 bases and the V segment lost 4 bases, leaving 5 bases of the junction unmatched. CDR3 length equals 12 residues. The DNA for the CDR3 is TGTGCCAGCAGCGTTGGACAGGGCAGCTACACCTTC. Translating gives CASSVGQGSYTF.

This clone appeared once. V is TRBV27 and J is TRBJ1-1, with a possible D match to TRBD1 (5 bases). The ends were cut back, 0 bases at V and 1 base at J, with 15 bases in the middle. Germline V gene lookup returns CDR1 MNHEY and CDR2 SMNVEV (reference sequence). There are 17 residues in the CDR3. The CDR3 sequence: CASSLSIDWGENTEAFF. In nucleotides, the CDR3 is TGTGCCAGCAGTTTATCGATAGACTGGGGGGAGAACACTGAAGCTTTCTTT.

The gene calls are TRBV27 and TRBJ2-1; 9 bases are shared with TRBD2. V was pared by 0 bases and J by 2 bases, with 2 bases of the junction left unmatched. Germline lookup yields CDR1 MNHEY and CDR2 SMNVEV (reference sequence). The CDR3 spans 16 residues. The CDR3 is CASSLSRGGPYNEQFF. DNA for the CDR3: TGTGCCAGCAGTTTATCGCGGGGGGGCCCCTACAATGAGCAGTTCTTC.

The chain employs TRBV2 and TRBJ2-2, with 13 bases lining up with TRBD2. V lost 7 bases to trimming and J lost 6 bases; unmatched junction nucleotides: 2. This CDR3 has 14 amino acids. Germline values: CDR1 SNHLY, CDR2 FYNNEI. The CDR3 region has the DNA TGTGCCAGCAAGACTAGCGGGAGGTCCGGGGAGCTGTTTTTT. Protein: CASKTSGRSGELFF.

This chain uses TRBV7-3 with TRBJ1-2; no definite D call. Germline CDR1 SGHTA, CDR2 FQGTGA. Trimming stripped 5 bases from V and 6 bases from J, with 16 bases between. The CDR3 length is 14 residues. The CDR3 DNA sequence: TGTGCCAGCAGCATGAAAGGATGGGGAGATGGCTACACCTTC. It codes for CASSMKGWGDGYTF.

The chain combines TRBV27 with TRBJ2-3; no clear D gene. The germline V gene encodes CDR1 MNHEY and CDR2 SMNVEV (reference sequence). The germline V and J ends were trimmed by 1 base and 3 bases, with 11 bases remaining between them. This CDR3 spans 15 amino acids. Written as DNA, the CDR3 is TGTGCCAGCAGTTTATATCTGGTCGGGACAGATACGCAGTATTTT. Protein sequence: CASSLYLVGTDTQYF.

This clone has just one count. The chain combines TRBV5-1 with TRBJ2-3, with D possibly TRBD2 on 5 matching bases. The germline gives CDR1 SGHRS, CDR2 YFSETQ. The CDR3 contains 14 residues. Trimming pared 9 bases from V and 2 bases from J, leaving 16 bases between. The CDR3 sequence is CATTGSTFTDTQYF. The CDR3 DNA is TGCGCCACCACGGGATCCACCTTCACAGATACGCAGTATTTT.

The V and J genes are TRBV5-1 and TRBJ2-7; no clear D gene. CDR3 length equals 14 residues. In germline, CDR1 is SGHRS, CDR2 YFSETQ. Trimming took off 4 bases at V and 2 bases at J, with 13 bases between the two ends. The CDR3 region is CASSTQVSTYEQYF. The CDR3 DNA follows: TGCGCCAGCAGCACTCAGGTCTCTACCTACGAGCAGTACTTC.

The J gene is TRBJ2-7, the V gene TRBV5-1; 11 bases fit TRBD1. CDR3 length: 14 residues. Trimming cost V 4 bases and J 4 bases; bases outside gene matches: 4. Per germline, CDR1 SGHRS and CDR2 YFSETQ. The CDR3 here is CASSIGQGAYEQYF. CDR3 sequence (DNA): TGCGCCAGCAGCATCGGACAGGGGGCTTACGAGCAGTACTTC. Full variable domain (remainder filled in from reference TRBV5-1 and TRBJ2-7): KAGVTQTPRYLIKTRGQQVTLSCSPISGHRSVSWYQQTPGQGLQFLFEYFSETQRNKGNFPGRFSGRQFSNSRSEMNVSTLELGDSALYLCASSIGQGAYEQYFGPGTRLTVT.

The chain couples TRBV19 to TRBJ1-5, with 7 bases aligning to TRBD1. This CDR3 is 15 amino acids long. Germline CDR1 reads LNHDA; CDR2 reads SQIVND (reference sequence). V shed 3 bases and J 5 bases; nucleotides not matched to a gene: 7. CDR3 loop: CASSMTGTLDQPQHF. DNA of the CDR3: TGTGCCAGTAGTATGACAGGGACTCTTGATCAGCCCCAGCATTTT. The variable domain in full, completed from reference TRBV19 and TRBJ1-5, reads DGGITQSPKYLFRKEGQNVTLSCEQNLNHDAMYWYRQDPGQGLRLIYYSQIVNDFQKGDIAEGYSVSREKKESFPLTVTSAQKNPTAFYLCASSMTGTLDQPQHFGDGTRLSIL.

This clone appeared a few times. V gene TRBV5-5 combines with J gene TRBJ1-1; D is ambiguous. Looked up from germline, CDR1 is SGHKS and CDR2 is YYEKEE (reference sequence). Trimming pared 2 bases from V and 1 base from J, leaving 9 bases between. The CDR3 sequence is 14 residues long. The CDR3, as DNA: TGTGCCAGCAGCTTCACGGGGTCGAACACTGAAGCTTTCTTT. Translating gives CASSFTGSNTEAFF.

The rearrangement links TRBV18 to TRBJ1-2; tentatively, D is TRBD1 (5 bases). V dropped 6 bases and J dropped 0 bases, with 17 bases sitting between them. CDR1 is KGHSH and CDR2 is LQKENI in the germline V gene. The CDR3 spans 16 residues. The CDR3 is CASSLTGGEANYGYTF. The CDR3 DNA reads as TGTGCCAGCTCCCTGACCGGGGGAGAAGCTAACTATGGCTACACCTTC.

V and J are TRBV12-5 and TRBJ2-2; 8 bases line up with TRBD1. From germline, CDR1 is LGHNT and CDR2 FRNRAP. CDR3 size: 15 residues. After removal of 3 bases from V and 9 bases from J, the junction contained 9 bases not matched to a gene. CDR3 nucleotides: TGTGCTAGTGGTTTAGGGACAGGTCTTTCCAGGGAGCTGTTTTTT. Its protein is CASGLGTGLSRELFF. Based on the CDR3 plus reference TRBV12-5 and TRBJ2-2, the full variable domain is DARVTQTPRHKVTEMGQEVTMRCQPILGHNTVFWYRQTMMQGLELLAYFRNRAPLDDSGMPKDRFSAEMPDATLATLKIQPSEPRDSAVYFCASGLGTGLSRELFFGEGSRLTVL.

The chain is built from TRBV7-2 and TRBJ2-5, with 8 bases lining up with TRBD1. Germline V gives CDR1 SGHTA, CDR2 FQGNSA. The V and J ends lost 2 bases and 5 bases, in that order; junction bases with no gene match: 1. This CDR3 comprises 13 residues. The CDR3 region has the DNA TGTGCCAGCAGCTTAACAGGGGGTGAGACCCAGTACTTC. This gives the protein CASSLTGGETQYF.

This clone was observed a few times. This chain uses TRBV5-1 with TRBJ1-2; D ambiguous. Germline V lookup: CDR1 SGHRS, CDR2 YFSETQ. This CDR3 has 12 amino acids. V dropped 1 base and J dropped 6 bases, with 7 bases sitting between them. The CDR3 loop reads CASSLFTDGYTF. CDR3 coding DNA: TGCGCCAGCAGCTTGTTTACGGATGGCTACACCTTC.

This rearrangement joins TRBV27 to TRBJ1-2; 7 bases line up with TRBD1. The CDR3 length is 20 residues. Germline assignment: CDR1 MNHEY and CDR2 SMNVEV (reference sequence). V shed 2 bases, J shed 5 bases, and the junction held 23 bases outside the gene matches. CDR3 DNA: TGTGCCAGCAGTTTAGTTAGCCCGACGACAGGGCGTTTTGGGGGGTATGGCTACACCTTC. Its protein is CASSLVSPTTGRFGGYGYTF.

With regard to this clone: This sample includes further DNA sequences coding for the same CDR3. V is TRBV5-1 and J is TRBJ2-7; the D is unclear. Trimming pared 0 bases from V and 2 bases from J, leaving 9 bases between. The CDR3 extends over 14 amino acids. The V gene's germline CDR1 is SGHRS and CDR2 YFSETQ. Here the CDR3 DNA reads TGCGCCAGCAGCTTGGTAGTACAGCCCTACGAGCAGTACTTC. Translation gives CASSLVVQPYEQYF.

The J gene is TRBJ1-6, the V gene TRBV9, with no clear D. The CDR3 has 17 residues. V was pared by 1 base and J by 0 bases, with 11 bases between. Germline CDR1 and CDR2: SGDLS and YYNGEE. This CDR3 reads CASSVWAATSYNSPLHF. The CDR3, as DNA: TGTGCCAGCAGCGTATGGGCTGCGACCTCCTATAATTCACCCCTCCACTTT.

CDR3 in amino acids: CSTLGGPETQYF. CDR3 nucleotide sequence: TGCAGCACCTTGGGGGGTCCGGAGACCCAGTACTTC. This rearrangement joins TRBV29-1 to TRBJ2-5; D is possibly TRBD2 (6 bases). This CDR3 contains 12 residues. The germline CDR1 and CDR2 sequences are SQVTM and ANQGSEA. V lost 8 bases and J 5 bases, leaving 15 bases between the germline ends. The entire variable domain, with the rest obtained from reference TRBV29-1 and TRBJ2-5, is as follows: SAVISQKPSRDICQRGTSLTIQCQVDSQVTMMFWYRQQPGQSLTLIATANQGSEATYESGFVIDKFPISRPNLTFSTLTVSNMSPEDSSIYLCSTLGGPETQYFGPGTRLLVL.